This T cell receptor (beta chain) derives from a study of T cell responses to AZD1222 COVID-19 vaccine. Study-level points and caveats: Donors in the cohort were predominantly white British and more often female, and clonal diversity was possibly underestimated. The study identified only six AZD1222 recipients as seropositive at baseline.

This clone appeared once. Its antigen is unknown. TCRdb keeps only in-frame clones here, not all; method: immunoSEQ multiplex PCR. In the table there are under 200,000 clones, approximately 90% of which are singletons. The sample consisted of peripheral blood, taken on day 0 of AZD1222 vaccination. This receptor was identified in an adult in good health.

The CDR3 DNA sequence: TGTGCCAGCTCACCACCCAGGACGGAATATGGCTACACCTTC. As protein: CASSPPRTEYGYTF. The V gene is TRBV18, the J gene TRBJ1-2; D remains ambiguous. Germline CDR1 reads KGHSH; CDR2 reads LQKENI. The V gene lost 0 bases and the J gene lost 5 bases, with 10 bases spanning the gap. The CDR3 contains 14 residues.